This T cell receptor beta chain stems from a study of blood T cell repertoires in COVID-19. Looking at the study overall: From T cells, B-cell-depleted T cells, or PBMCs came the material, which was cDNA or gDNA.

In the authors' workflow: Reference gene primer amplification yielded estimated nucleated cell counts. Sequencing was performed with immunoSEQ multiplex PCR; in TCRdb, only in-frame clones are kept and a portion is missing. Clonal size and the V and J genes are those of that table, whereas D and trimming came from the DNA. The sample lists around 340,000 clones; around 86% were seen once. The trim removed 5 bases at V and 4 bases at J, leaving 5 bases unmatched. The CDR3 runs 14 residues. Germline CDR1 SGHAT, CDR2 FQDESV (reference sequence). Individuals aged 18 to 89 years were recruited from approximately 22 US areas. Assignment of participants to cohorts was predicated upon participant-reported clinical history.

The V gene is TRBV11-1, the J gene TRBJ2-5; TRBD1 matches at 9 bases. Sequenced material: PBMCs or T cells enriched from blood (not recorded which). The sequence was obtained from a woman between 40 and 50 years old with acute COVID-19. CDR3 sequence (DNA): TGTGCCAGCAGCCCAAGGACAGGGGCAGAGACCCAGTACTTC. This encodes CASSPRTGAETQYF.